These 14 T cell receptor beta chains were all obtained from the same sample, sequenced in a study of OX40 agonist ivuxolimab in advanced cancers. Sequencing used immunoSEQ multiplex PCR; TCRdb keeps in-frame clones, though not all of them. The data show about 70,000 clones, 88% seen once. The source was CD4+ or CD8+ T cells sorted from blood, collected in a trial of the OX40 agonist ivuxolimab. The receptors originated from an adult with an advanced solid tumor such as melanoma, head and neck, liver or kidney cancer.

CDR3 amino acids: CSVGTGGNYGYTF. DNA for the CDR3: TGCAGCGTTGGGACAGGGGGAAACTATGGCTACACCTTC. The rearrangement uses TRBV29-1 and TRBJ1-2; TRBD1 agrees at 10 bases. The CDR3 is 13 amino acids. Per the germline V gene, CDR1 is SQVTM and CDR2 is ANQGSEA. After removal of 4 bases from V and 2 bases from J, the junction contained 1 base not matched to a gene.

The chain carries TRBV10-3 and TRBJ2-7; 10 bases are a match to TRBD2. The V gene end was trimmed by 4 bases and the J gene end by 4 bases; junction bases not matched to a gene: 7. The CDR3 has 15 residues. Germline-derived CDR1 and CDR2 are ENHRY and SYGVKD. CDR3 sequence reads: CAISGSSGSRYEQYF. Here the CDR3 DNA reads TGTGCCATCAGTGGGTCTAGCGGGAGTCGTTACGAGCAGTACTTC.

The chain joins TRBV5-1 to TRBJ2-7; TRBD1 matches at 7 bases. The germline V gene encodes CDR1 SGHRS and CDR2 YFSETQ. The ends lost 3 bases at V and 0 bases at J; junction bases unmatched: 3. The CDR3 runs 14 residues. The CDR3 loop is CASSWDSSSYEQYF. The CDR3, as DNA: TGCGCCAGCAGCTGGGACAGCAGCTCCTACGAGCAGTACTTC.

The chain employs TRBV28 and TRBJ1-2, with D unclear. V was shortened by 5 bases and J by 0 bases, with 10 bases between the two germline ends. CDR1 and CDR2 from the germline V gene are MDHEN and SYDVKM. This CDR3 has 14 residues. The CDR3 loop is CASSRFSSNYGYTF. CDR3 sequence (DNA): TGTGCCAGCAGTCGGTTCAGCTCTAACTATGGCTACACCTTC.

J is TRBJ2-7 and V is TRBV6-6, with a possible D match to TRBD2 (7 bases). The ends were cut back, 5 bases at V and 3 bases at J, with 14 bases in the middle. Per the germline V gene, CDR1 is MNHNY and CDR2 is SVGAGI (reference sequence). The CDR3 extends over 14 amino acids. CDR3 sequence (DNA): TGTGCCAGCAGTACCCGGGGAGGGGGCTACGAGCAGTACTTC. Protein sequence: CASSTRGGGYEQYF.

The J gene is TRBJ2-5, the V gene TRBV5-1, with D unresolved. Germline lookup yields CDR1 SGHRS and CDR2 YFSETQ. There are 12 residues in the CDR3. V lost 0 bases, J lost 2 bases, and 2 bases lay in between. DNA for the CDR3: TGCGCCAGCAGCTTGGATCAAGAGACCCAGTACTTC. This codes for CASSLDQETQYF. Combining the CDR3 with reference TRBV5-1 and TRBJ2-5 gives the whole variable domain KAGVTQTPRYLIKTRGQQVTLSCSPISGHRSVSWYQQTPGQGLQFLFEYFSETQRNKGNFPGRFSGRQFSNSRSEMNVSTLELGDSALYLCASSLDQETQYFGPGTRLLVL.

The chain couples TRBV19 to TRBJ2-3; D might be TRBD1 or TRBD2, each matching 5 bases. Germline V lookup: CDR1 LNHDA, CDR2 SQIVND (reference sequence). This CDR3 contains 16 residues. Trimming stripped 7 bases from V and 1 base from J, with 18 bases between. The CDR3 DNA reads as TGTGCCAGTACCACGTCGGACGGGGCCCGCACAGATACGCAGTATTTT. Translating gives CASTTSDGARTDTQYF.

The rearrangement uses TRBV5-1 and TRBJ2-1; D is uncertain. This CDR3 is built from 13 residues. V shed 3 bases and J shed 7 bases, with 11 bases lying between them. Germline values: CDR1 SGHRS, CDR2 YFSETQ. This CDR3 reads CASSWIRKNEQFF. For the CDR3, the DNA is TGCGCCAGCAGCTGGATCCGTAAGAATGAGCAGTTCTTC.

V gene TRBV6-1 combines with J gene TRBJ2-3, with 8 bases identical to TRBD1. CDR1 and CDR2 (germline): MNHNS, SASEGT. V lost 0 bases to trimming and J lost 6 bases; unmatched junction nucleotides: 5. The CDR3 sequence is 15 residues long. The CDR3: CASSEAGTGGDTQYF. The CDR3 DNA reads TGTGCCAGCAGTGAAGCCGGGACAGGCGGCGATACGCAGTATTTT.

V gene TRBV29-1 combines with J gene TRBJ2-7; weak D call: TRBD2 (5 bases). The V end lost 4 bases, the J end lost 2 bases, and 15 bases lay between the germline ends. This CDR3 has 14 residues. From germline, CDR1 is SQVTM and CDR2 ANQGSEA. The CDR3 DNA reads as TGCAGCGTTGGGAGGACCAGTTTCGCCTACGAGCAGTACTTC. Translating gives CSVGRTSFAYEQYF.

This clone was detected once. The genes are TRBV11-2 and TRBJ2-3; 7 bases fit TRBD2. After removal of 4 bases from V and 3 bases from J, the junction contained 7 bases not matched to a gene. The CDR3 totals 15 residues. Germline CDR1 is SGHAT and CDR2 is FQNNGV. The DNA of the CDR3 is TGTGCCAGCAGCTCGGATGGGGGGGGGACAGATACGCAGTATTTT. Translated, it gives CASSSDGGGTDTQYF.

The J gene is TRBJ1-4, the V gene TRBV28; D is uncertain. The germline V and J ends were trimmed by 1 base and 8 bases, with 11 bases remaining between them. This CDR3 is 14 amino acids long. Germline V gene lookup returns CDR1 MDHEN and CDR2 SYDVKM. The CDR3 sequence is CASSLSRAGEKLFF. The CDR3 DNA is TGTGCCAGCAGTTTATCCCGGGCTGGGGAAAAACTGTTTTTT.

This chain connects TRBV19 to TRBJ1-2; 9 nucleotides line up with TRBD1. Germline V CDR1 and CDR2: LNHDA, SQIVND (reference sequence). With V trimmed by 7 bases and J by 8 bases, 23 bases remained unmatched. The CDR3 has 18 amino acids. Here the CDR3 reads CASTSSSGTGISSRGYTF. The CDR3 DNA follows: TGTGCCAGTACCTCAAGCAGCGGGACAGGGATCTCCTCACGGGGCTACACCTTC.

This sequence joins TRBV7-2 and TRBJ1-1; 7 bases agree with TRBD1. The germline CDR1 and CDR2 sequences are SGHTA and FQGNSA. V lost 1 base to trimming and J lost 6 bases; unmatched junction nucleotides: 11. The CDR3 runs to 16 residues. CDR3 coding DNA: TGTGCCAGCAGCTTAGGACAGCCCCGAGGGGGCGCTGAAGCTTTCTTT. It is translated as CASSLGQPRGGAEAFF.